This TCR beta chain was recorded in a study of T cells in Graves' hyperthyroidism and ophthalmopathy. Amplification targeted TCR beta CDR3 regions from RNA transcripts. A set of HTBI primers served as the primers for a first-round RT-PCR of the TCR CDR3. Each CDR3 protein gets one entry after TCRdb re-called the multiplex PCR reads with MiXCR. The sample shows 500,000 to 750,000 distinct CDR3 sequences, 15% to 19% of them seen only once. Trimming cost V 2 bases and J 6 bases, with 7 bases left between them. Germline V gene data show CDR1 as MDHEN and CDR2 as SYDVKM. This CDR3 is built from 12 residues. Newly diagnosed patients aged 18 to 65 had hyperthyroidism of under 2 months' duration. Many counts were recorded for this clonotype.

This clonotype was sampled from a woman in her thirties with Graves' hyperthyroidism. The chain uses TRBV28 and TRBJ1-1; D remains unclear. Source material: blood. CDR3 bases: TGTGCCAGCAGTTTAGGAAGCGCTGAAGCTTTCTTT. This translates into CASSLGSAEAFF.